This T cell receptor (beta chain) was observed in a study of T cell repertoires in cytomegalovirus infection. At the level of the study: Public TCR beta signatures provided an indication of both CMV infection and a matching HLA type.

Via MiXCR, TCRdb re-called the reads, giving one row per CDR3 protein. The table has about 300,000 distinct CDR3 sequences, around 10% seen once. Study-wide results and caveats: There were carriers of CMV plus the relevant HLA, and cumulative public TCR beta family frequency identified them. Dominating the ex vivo response were HLA-C-restricted CMV-specific TCR beta clonotypes.

Comments on this clonotype: Its antigen is unknown.

The ends lost 6 bases at V and 1 base at J; junction bases unmatched: 9. The CDR3 runs 15 residues. In germline, CDR1 is DFQATT, CDR2 SNEGSKA (reference sequence). J is TRBJ2-3 and V is TRBV20-1; 8 bases agree with TRBD2. The source material was PBMCs. The TCR originated in a human donor in good health (CMV status not recorded). Some clones in this sample may be carry-over from other donors' samples. In nucleotides, the CDR3 is TGCAGTGCCCTCATTATGGGACTAGGCACAGATACGCAGTATTTT. Protein sequence: CSALIMGLGTDTQYF.